This TCR beta chain was sequenced during a study of cytomegalovirus exposure and HLA in healthy donors. To note about this clone: The antigen is unknown.

Per the germline V gene, CDR1 is MGHDK and CDR2 is SYGVNS. The CDR3 covers 11 residues. The germline V and J ends were trimmed by 1 base and 8 bases, with 5 bases remaining between them. Study-wide results and caveats: The study found most TCR sequences rare, yet found some public TCRs in many donors.

The primer mix had 60 Vbeta and 13 Jbeta primers. Profiled with immunoSEQ multiplex PCR; TCRdb holds only in-frame clones, not every one. The sample consists of approximately 100,000 clones, about 70% of them appearing once. This chain uses TRBV25-1 with TRBJ1-2, with D unresolved. Sequenced: PBMCs. The sequence came from a woman aged 40 to 50 in good health and CMV-seropositive. CDR3 loop: CASSESVGYTF. CDR3 DNA sequence: TGTGCCAGCAGTGAATCTGTGGGCTACACCTTC.